A selection of T cell receptor beta chains follows, all from one sample in a study of blood T cell repertoires in COVID-19. Clones were read by immunoSEQ multiplex PCR, and TCRdb kept only the in-frame ones, dropping some. The sample consists of 250,000 to 300,000 clones, about nine tenths of them appearing once. The sample consisted of peripheral blood. The receptors here all came from a woman aged 25 to 39 with active or convalescent COVID-19. CDR3s include the opening cysteine and the closing phenylalanine or tryptophan. The order of the fields is clone size, J gene, V gene, CDR3 protein. Size is omitted from some rows. Given values are once, few, many or a class for expanded clones.

abundance: .
j_gene: TRBJ1-1
v_gene: TRBV7-9
CDR3aa: CASSLAGGGTEAFF

abundance: once
j_gene: TRBJ2-1
v_gene: TRBV5-1
CDR3aa: CASSRELAGGNEQFF

abundance: .
j_gene: TRBJ2-5
v_gene: TRBV30
CDR3aa: CAWSKDYQETQYF

abundance: .
j_gene: TRBJ1-3
v_gene: TRBV9
CDR3aa: CASSYTGGNTIYF

abundance: .
j_gene: TRBJ2-7
v_gene: TRBV6-5
CDR3aa: CASRRDSSKDYEQYF

abundance: .
j_gene: TRBJ2-3
v_gene: TRBV19
CDR3aa: CASSIPASGGDTQYF

abundance: .
j_gene: TRBJ1-3
v_gene: TRBV7-9
CDR3aa: CASNGGAHGNTIYF

abundance: .
j_gene: TRBJ2-3
v_gene: TRBV6-1
CDR3aa: CASSEWGGSVADTQYF

abundance: .
j_gene: TRBJ1-5
v_gene: TRBV6-5
CDR3aa: CASSRTGTTDQPQHF

abundance: .
j_gene: TRBJ2-1
v_gene: TRBV30
CDR3aa: CAWGSGRGNEQFF

abundance: .
j_gene: TRBJ1-6
v_gene: TRBV2
CDR3aa: CASHDSFGSPLHF

abundance: .
j_gene: TRBJ1-5
v_gene: TRBV18
CDR3aa: CASSPDRGYQPQHF

abundance: .
j_gene: TRBJ2-3
v_gene: TRBV19
CDR3aa: CASSKRRGAAENTQYF

abundance: few
j_gene: TRBJ2-3
v_gene: TRBV6-1
CDR3aa: CASSDLLAITQYF

abundance: once
j_gene: TRBJ1-4
v_gene: TRBV28
CDR3aa: CASEDRGTNEKLFF

abundance: .
j_gene: TRBJ1-2
v_gene: TRBV5-6
CDR3aa: CASSSQGSDGYTF

abundance: .
j_gene: TRBJ2-3
v_gene: TRBV19
CDR3aa: CASNGLAGGRGTDTQYF

abundance: .
j_gene: TRBJ1-1
v_gene: TRBV15
CDR3aa: CATSDRVYTEAFF

abundance: .
j_gene: TRBJ2-6
v_gene: TRBV5-1
CDR3aa: CASGGAVGANVLTF

abundance: .
j_gene: TRBJ1-6
v_gene: TRBV2
CDR3aa: CAAGDTKGSPLHF

abundance: .
j_gene: TRBJ2-1
v_gene: TRBV7-3
CDR3aa: CASSSDRATEQFF

abundance: .
j_gene: TRBJ2-5
v_gene: TRBV18
CDR3aa: CASSLAGATQETQYF

abundance: few
j_gene: TRBJ1-6
v_gene: TRBV9
CDR3aa: CASSGSGTYNSPLHF

abundance: once
j_gene: TRBJ1-6
v_gene: TRBV20-1
CDR3aa: CSASRQWDNSPLHF

abundance: .
j_gene: TRBJ1-1
v_gene: TRBV9
CDR3aa: CASSVDPGGTVKTEAFF

abundance: .
j_gene: TRBJ2-7
v_gene: TRBV6-5
CDR3aa: CASKTSGGSLLGYF

abundance: .
j_gene: TRBJ2-5
v_gene: TRBV7-2
CDR3aa: CASSRGQQETQYF

abundance: .
j_gene: TRBJ1-2
v_gene: TRBV28
CDR3aa: CASSSFDRVEGYTF

abundance: .
j_gene: TRBJ2-3
v_gene: TRBV14
CDR3aa: CASSQGTGGPGDTQYF

abundance: .
j_gene: TRBJ1-4
v_gene: TRBV19
CDR3aa: CASSPRTNEKLFF

abundance: .
j_gene: TRBJ1-4
v_gene: TRBV5-1
CDR3aa: CASSRGTGGNEKLFF

abundance: few
j_gene: TRBJ1-2
v_gene: TRBV29-1
CDR3aa: CSVDSVGVGAGYTF

abundance: .
j_gene: TRBJ1-2
v_gene: TRBV5-1
CDR3aa: CASSLAGQPDYGYTF

abundance: .
j_gene: TRBJ2-5
v_gene: TRBV7-9
CDR3aa: CASSLYRGLSQETQYF

abundance: .
j_gene: TRBJ1-2
v_gene: TRBV12-3/TRBV12-4
CDR3aa: CASSSSTGSGYTF

abundance: .
j_gene: TRBJ2-3
v_gene: TRBV4-1
CDR3aa: CASSQGGGPGVDTQYF

abundance: once
j_gene: TRBJ1-2
v_gene: TRBV6-5
CDR3aa: CASREGAIGYTF

abundance: .
j_gene: TRBJ2-5
v_gene: TRBV30
CDR3aa: CAWSGSGVRETQYF

abundance: .
j_gene: TRBJ2-3
v_gene: TRBV5-6
CDR3aa: CASSFSQTASTDTQYF

abundance: .
j_gene: TRBJ1-2
v_gene: TRBV10-3
CDR3aa: CAISDTGGYGYTF